This T cell receptor (beta chain) derives from a study of cytomegalovirus exposure and HLA in healthy donors. Only a few counts were recorded for this clone. No antigen is known for it. Findings of the study overall: Association with HLA alleles at 0.05 false discovery rate was found for 15,000 to 20,000 TCR beta sequences in a later analysis. Researchers catalogued roughly 170 TCR beta chains as cytomegalovirus-associated. Specificity of three CMV-associated chains for CMV antigens was verified in vitro. In a later analysis, productive TCRs from donors in an Asian-associated ancestry cluster reportedly carried fewer N-insertions than the cohort mean.

With 60 Vbeta and 13 Jbeta primers, the PCR was carried out. Measured with immunoSEQ multiplex PCR; TCRdb has only the in-frame clones, and not every one. Of roughly 100,000 clones listed, approximately 73% were seen once; the top ten hold 10%. The CDR3 loop spans 16 amino acids. The germline V gene has CDR1 MDHEN and CDR2 SYDVKM. V lost 4 bases and J 4 bases, leaving 19 bases between the germline ends. This receptor was taken from a woman aged 18 to 35 in good health and CMV-seropositive. Sample: PBMCs. This chain uses TRBV28 with TRBJ1-1, with D possibly TRBD1 on 6 matching bases. The CDR3 loop reads CASSSRDTASGTEAFF. In nucleotides, the CDR3 is TGTGCCAGCAGTTCCCGGGACACTGCATCGGGCACTGAAGCTTTCTTT.